There are many counts of the clone carrying this T cell receptor beta chain. The antigen is unknown. This CDR3 has 15 residues. Trimming took 7 bases from V and 1 from J; bases not matched to a gene: 12. Germline CDR1 SQVTM, CDR2 ANQGSEA. The sample is drawn from a study of T-cell reconstitution after alpha-beta-depleted transplantation in children. Study-wide findings and caveats: Some patients' high day-60 TCRbeta diversity was traced to surviving recipient T cells and thymic progenitors.

During its preparation, the TCRbeta library received unique molecular identifiers. TCRdb reprocessed the PCR reads via MiXCR and lists one record per CDR3 protein. The data show around 300,000 distinct CDR3 sequences, more than 9% seen once. Sequencing was performed on peripheral blood, taken 180 days after TCRalphabeta/CD19-depleted stem cell transplant. This sequence joins TRBV29-1 and TRBJ1-1; 7 positions agree with TRBD1. This clonotype was obtained from a male patient aged 2-15 years who had a stem cell transplant for chronic granulomatous disease, so the T cells may come from the graft donor. CDR3 in DNA: TGCAGCGGTTACAGGGGCCGGAATGCGAACACTGAAGCTTTCTTT. Translation: CSGYRGRNANTEAFF.